These 28 T cell receptor beta chains were sequenced from one sample in a study of blood T cell repertoires in COVID-19. The assay was immunoSEQ multiplex PCR, and TCRdb's table has in-frame clones only and misses some. Among 180,000 or so clones listed, 78% were seen once. Source material: peripheral blood. The receptor source for this set is a woman over 75 with active or convalescent COVID-19.

This rearrangement joins TRBV28 to TRBJ2-7, with a tentative D call TRBD1 (5 bases). Germline-derived CDR1 and CDR2 are MDHEN and SYDVKM. V lost 9 bases and J lost 0, with 15 bases in between. There are 14 residues in the CDR3. The CDR3 nucleotides read TGTGCCAGTGATGACAGCCATACCTCCTACGAGCAGTACTTC. It codes for CASDDSHTSYEQYF.

The chain joins TRBV28 to TRBJ1-2, with 9 nucleotides matching TRBD1. The CDR3 sequence is 14 residues long. CDR1 and CDR2 (germline): MDHEN, SYDVKM. Trimming took 6 bases from V and 5 from J; bases not matched to a gene: 7. The CDR3 loop reads CASRLSGTGYGYTF. CDR3 nucleotides: TGTGCCAGCAGGCTATCCGGGACAGGGTATGGCTACACCTTC.

The CDR3 DNA reads as TGCGCCAGCAGCCAAGGACAGGGTAACACTGAAGCTTTCTTT. This sequence encodes CASSQGQGNTEAFF. The chain carries TRBV4-3 and TRBJ1-1, with 7 bases aligning to TRBD1. Looked up from germline, CDR1 is LGHNA and CDR2 is YSLEER. V lost 1 base, J lost 2 bases, and 1 base stayed unmatched. CDR3 length equals 14 residues.

For this clone: This same CDR3 is encoded by further DNA sequences in the sample. The genes are TRBV7-2 and TRBJ1-5; TRBD1 matches 7 bases. V was clipped by 5 bases and J by 7 bases; unmatched bases: 8. The CDR3 runs 14 residues. The germline V gene encodes CDR1 SGHTA and CDR2 FQGNSA. CDR3 sequence (DNA): TGTGCCAGCAGCGCTGACAGGGCTGGGCAGCCCCAGCATTTT. Translation: CASSADRAGQPQHF.

The chain has TRBV4-1 and TRBJ1-4, with D maybe TRBD1 (6 bases). Trimming left V 1 base short and J 2 bases short, with 20 bases between. The germline V gene encodes CDR1 MGHRA and CDR2 YSYEKL. This CDR3 is built from 19 residues. CDR3 coding DNA: TGCGCCAGCAGCCAAGCAGCGAGGGGGGTCGGGGGGACTAATGAAAAACTGTTTTTT. Its protein product is CASSQAARGVGGTNEKLFF.

In regard to this clone: The sample has other DNA sequences that encode this CDR3 too. The rearrangement uses TRBV2 and TRBJ2-6, with D perhaps matching TRBD1 (5 bases). Trimming removed 4 bases at V and 0 bases at J, with 7 bases between. The CDR3 sequence is 15 residues long. Germline assignment: CDR1 SNHLY and CDR2 FYNNEI. CDR3 amino acids: CASSGTGSGANVLTF. DNA of the CDR3: TGTGCCAGCAGTGGAACAGGCTCTGGGGCCAACGTCCTGACTTTC. Variable domain in full (rest from reference TRBV2 and TRBJ2-6): EPEVTQTPSHQVTQMGQEVILRCVPISNHLYFYWYRQILGQKVEFLVSFYNNEISEKSEIFDDQFSVERPDGSNFTLKIRSTKLEDSAMYFCASSGTGSGANVLTFGAGSRLTVL.

The chain links TRBV18 to TRBJ1-1; maybe TRBD1 (6 bases). V was pared by 5 bases and J by 3 bases, with 10 bases between. This CDR3 has 13 amino acids. From germline, CDR1 is KGHSH and CDR2 LQKENI. The CDR3 DNA follows: TGTGCCAGCTCAACCACAGGGTACACTGAAGCTTTCTTT. Translated, it gives CASSTTGYTEAFF.

The table lists this clone with a few counts. The V call is TRBV14, the J call TRBJ2-1; 11 bases are a match to TRBD2. Trimming cost V 5 bases and J 9 bases; bases outside gene matches: 9. This CDR3 comprises 15 residues. CDR1 and CDR2 from the germline V gene are SGHDN and FVKESK. The CDR3 loop is CASSSPGLAATEQFF. DNA for the CDR3: TGTGCCAGCAGCTCGCCGGGACTAGCGGCGACTGAGCAGTTCTTC.

The chain carries TRBV9 and TRBJ1-6; 10 bases line up with TRBD1. The germline V gene encodes CDR1 SGDLS and CDR2 YYNGEE. The CDR3 loop spans 15 amino acids. V trimming: 3 bases; J trimming: 6 bases; junction bases outside the gene matches: 3. The CDR3 bases are TGTGCCAGCAGCGCAGGACAGGGGGTTAATTCACCCCTCCACTTT. It yields the protein CASSAGQGVNSPLHF.

This sequence joins TRBV29-1 and TRBJ1-1, with 7 bases aligning to TRBD1. This CDR3 is built from 13 residues. Germline values: CDR1 SQVTM, CDR2 ANQGSEA. Unmatched junction bases numbered 5, after V lost 6 bases and J lost 1 base. CDR3 DNA sequence: TGCAGCGTCGCCGGGACAGCGAACACTGAAGCTTTCTTT. It specifies CSVAGTANTEAFF.

The chain couples TRBV27 to TRBJ1-2; a possible D gene is TRBD1 (6 bases). CDR1 and CDR2 from the germline V gene are MNHEY and SMNVEV (reference sequence). This CDR3 has 15 amino acids. Trimming removed 3 bases at V and 2 bases at J, with 13 bases between. The CDR3: CASSLRFTGNYGYTF. The CDR3 DNA reads TGTGCCAGCAGTTTGCGGTTTACAGGGAACTATGGCTACACCTTC.

This sequence joins TRBV7-8 and TRBJ1-3; a possible D gene is TRBD1 (5 bases). The germline gives CDR1 SGHVS, CDR2 FQNEAQ. The V gene lost 1 base and the J gene lost 2 bases, with 12 bases spanning the gap. The CDR3 runs 16 residues. The CDR3 DNA follows: TGTGCCAGCAGCTTAGTTACGGCAGGGACTGGAAACACCATATATTTT. Translated, it gives CASSLVTAGTGNTIYF.

V usage is TRBV5-4 and J usage is TRBJ2-7; 12 bases line up with TRBD1. Trimming took 4 bases from V and 4 from J; bases not matched to a gene: 6. The CDR3 loop spans 15 amino acids. The germline V gene has CDR1 SGHNT and CDR2 YYREEE (reference sequence). The CDR3 spells CASSHPGQGAYEQYF. The CDR3 DNA reads as TGTGCCAGCAGCCACCCGGGACAGGGGGCATACGAGCAGTACTTC.

This clone was recorded only once. The CDR3 spells CASSLDRGFGTEAFF. The CDR3, as DNA: TGTGCCAGCAGCTTAGATCGAGGTTTTGGCACTGAAGCTTTCTTT. The chain employs TRBV7-9 and TRBJ1-1; D remains ambiguous. The CDR3 length is 15 residues. Per germline, CDR1 SEHNR and CDR2 FQNEAQ (reference sequence). V shed 1 base and J shed 4 bases, with 13 bases lying between them.

The CDR3 here is CASSSRDRAYGYTF. The CDR3 DNA is TGTGCCAGCAGTTCCAGGGACAGGGCGTATGGCTACACCTTC. The V call is TRBV28, the J call TRBJ1-2; 9 bases are a match to TRBD1. Germline-derived CDR1 and CDR2 are MDHEN and SYDVKM. The CDR3 runs to 14 residues. Germline trimming cut 4 bases from V and 5 bases from J; bases unmatched to any gene: 5.

This clone has only a few counts. This sequence joins TRBV1 and TRBJ1-2; whether TRBD1, the table's D call, matches the DNA was not checked. TRBV1 counts as a pseudogene. This CDR3 contains 12 residues. The CDR3 DNA sequence: TGCACCAGCAGCCACCACAGGGATGGCTACACCTTC. Translation: CTSSHHRDGYTF.

This chain connects TRBV6-2 or TRBV6-3 to TRBJ1-5; 10 bases match TRBD1. The CDR3 length is 21 residues. Per germline, CDR1 MNHEY and CDR2 SVGEGT. Trimming removed 0 bases from V and 5 bases from J; junction bases left unmatched: 19. CDR3 DNA sequence: TGTGCCAGCAGTTACTCGCCCCGCGGGACAGGGGCTCCCCCGTCCGATCAGCCCCAGCATTTT. It encodes CASSYSPRGTGAPPSDQPQHF.

The chain has TRBV30 and TRBJ1-1; D is unclear. Germline V gene sequence: CDR1 GTSNPN, CDR2 SVGIG (reference sequence). The V end lost 2 bases, the J end lost 3 bases, and 13 bases lay between the germline ends. CDR3 length: 14 amino acids. CDR3 DNA sequence: TGTGCCTGGAGTCCCTACACCGGGGACACTGAAGCTTTCTTT. It translates to CAWSPYTGDTEAFF.

The rearrangement links TRBV15 to TRBJ2-2; possible D gene TRBD2, 5 bases. V lost 8 bases and J 6 bases, leaving 13 bases between the germline ends. Looked up from germline, CDR1 is LNHNV and CDR2 is YYDKDF (reference sequence). The CDR3 consists of 13 residues. The CDR3 spells CATQRGGPGELFF. DNA for the CDR3: TGTGCCACCCAACGGGGTGGGCCCGGGGAGCTGTTTTTT.

The gene calls are TRBV10-2 and TRBJ2-1, with 11 bases that match TRBD2. Trimming took 6 bases from V and 1 from J; bases not matched to a gene: 8. The CDR3 consists of 17 residues. From germline, CDR1 is WSHSY and CDR2 SAAADI. The CDR3 DNA reads as TGCGCCAGCAGCTTAGCTAGCGGGGGGCCTTCCTACAATGAGCAGTTCTTC. It encodes CASSLASGGPSYNEQFF.

CDR3 amino acids: CASSLVPGDGYTF. The DNA for the CDR3 is TGTGCCAGCAGTTTAGTGCCAGGGGATGGCTACACCTTC. V gene TRBV12-3 or TRBV12-4 combines with J gene TRBJ1-2; TRBD1 might be the D (6 bases). V dropped 1 base and J dropped 6 bases, with 9 bases sitting between them. This CDR3 region has 13 residues.

This chain connects TRBV5-1 to TRBJ2-3; TRBD2 matches 10 bases. The CDR3 contains 21 residues. The germline V gene has CDR1 SGHRS and CDR2 YFSETQ. Germline trimming cut 1 base from V and 0 bases from J; bases unmatched to any gene: 17. CDR3 in amino acids: CASSLSQTSGYKGASTDTQYF. CDR3 bases: TGCGCCAGCAGCTTGTCACAGACTAGCGGGTACAAAGGGGCTAGCACAGATACGCAGTATTTT.

In this sample, this clone turned up once. This rearrangement joins TRBV27 to TRBJ2-1; TRBD2 matches at 16 bases. V trimming: 6 bases; J trimming: 6 bases; junction bases outside the gene matches: 17. The CDR3 runs 20 residues. Germline assignment: CDR1 MNHEY and CDR2 SMNVEV (reference sequence). The CDR3 reads CASSVQKGTSGGAGLNEQFF. The CDR3 DNA follows: TGTGCCAGCAGCGTCCAAAAAGGGACTAGCGGGGGGGCGGGACTCAATGAGCAGTTCTTC.

The V call is TRBV4-2, the J call TRBJ2-2, with 12 bases aligning to TRBD2. The CDR3 consists of 18 residues. Germline CDR1 and CDR2: LGHNA and YNFKEQ. With V trimmed by 4 bases and J by 4 bases, 10 bases remained unmatched. The CDR3 region is CASSPISSGGATTGELFF. The CDR3 DNA reads TGTGCCAGCAGCCCCATATCTAGCGGGGGGGCTACCACCGGGGAGCTGTTTTTT.

The chain employs TRBV5-1 and TRBJ2-2; 10 nucleotides agree with TRBD1. Germline V gene sequence: CDR1 SGHRS, CDR2 YFSETQ. The V and J ends lost 3 bases and 5 bases, in that order; junction bases with no gene match: 10. The CDR3 consists of 17 residues. The CDR3 here is CASSYSGQGPGTGELFF. The CDR3 DNA sequence: TGCGCCAGCAGCTACTCGGGACAGGGGCCGGGGACCGGGGAGCTGTTTTTT.

This chain uses TRBV5-1 with TRBJ1-2; D may be TRBD1 (6 bases). CDR1 and CDR2 (germline): SGHRS, YFSETQ. The CDR3 runs to 15 residues. The V end lost 0 bases, the J end lost 4 bases, and 13 bases lay between the germline ends. CDR3 bases: TGCGCCAGCAGCTTGGCAACCTCAGGGGTCTATGGCTACACCTTC. Its translation: CASSLATSGVYGYTF.

This clone occurred a few times. The chain couples TRBV15 to TRBJ2-2; tentatively, D is TRBD1 (6 bases). Germline loops: CDR1 LNHNV, CDR2 YYDKDF (reference sequence). The CDR3 extends over 14 amino acids. V lost 1 base, J lost 3 bases, and 6 bases lay in between. CDR3 amino acids: CATSRGQDTGELFF. The CDR3 DNA reads TGTGCCACCAGCAGAGGACAGGACACCGGGGAGCTGTTTTTT.

This clone was picked up a small number of times. The genes are TRBV18 and TRBJ2-1; D gene uncertain. The ends were cut back, 1 base at V and 8 bases at J, with 9 bases in the middle. The germline gives CDR1 KGHSH, CDR2 LQKENI. The CDR3 runs 13 residues. The CDR3 region is CASSPRQEYEQFF. CDR3 sequence (DNA): TGTGCCAGCTCACCACGTCAGGAATATGAGCAGTTCTTC. Full variable domain (outside the CDR3, taken from reference TRBV18 and TRBJ2-1): NAGVMQNPRHLVRRRGQEARLRCSPMKGHSHVYWYRQLPEEGLKFMVYLQKENIIDESGMPKERFSAEFPKEGPSILRIQQVVRGDSAAYFCASSPRQEYEQFFGPGTRLTVL.